The TCR beta chain described here comes from a study of T cell responses to AZD1222 COVID-19 vaccine. About the study: Pooling was applied to second doses at about 4 or about 12 weeks. Points from the study as a whole: After two AZD1222 doses, spike-specific TCR breadth and depth rose versus day 0. Donors were chiefly white British, with a greater number of females, and clonal diversity was perhaps underestimated. Only six AZD1222 recipients tested seropositive at baseline.

The protocol was immunoSEQ multiplex PCR, while the TCRdb copy is restricted to in-frame clones and leaves out a portion. The sample records some 130,000 clones, 75% to 90% being singletons. A note on this clone: Its specificity is not known.

Trimming took off 5 bases at V and 1 base at J, with 14 bases between the two ends. The V gene's germline CDR1 is LNHDA and CDR2 SQIVND (reference sequence). This CDR3 has 15 amino acids. The clonotype comes from an adult in good health. Sequenced material: peripheral blood, taken on day 0 of AZD1222 vaccination. The gene calls are TRBV19 and TRBJ1-1; D perhaps matches TRBD1 (5 bases). The CDR3 bases are TGTGCCAGTAGTCCAGGGACCACCTCGAACACTGAAGCTTTCTTT. Amino acids: CASSPGTTSNTEAFF.